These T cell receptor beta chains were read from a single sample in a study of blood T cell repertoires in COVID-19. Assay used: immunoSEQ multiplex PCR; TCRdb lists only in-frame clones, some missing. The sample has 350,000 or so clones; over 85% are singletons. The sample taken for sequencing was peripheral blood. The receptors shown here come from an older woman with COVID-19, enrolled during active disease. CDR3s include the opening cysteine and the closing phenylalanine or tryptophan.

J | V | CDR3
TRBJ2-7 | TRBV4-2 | CASSPLGGTGLRHEQYF
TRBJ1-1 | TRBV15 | CATSSTWRGNTEAFF
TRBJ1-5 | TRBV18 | CASSGDLNQPQHF
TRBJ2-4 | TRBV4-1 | CASSQGTVNIQYF
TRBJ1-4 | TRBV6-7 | CASSLIDRDRPATNEKLFF
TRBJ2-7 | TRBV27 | CASRETGLSYEQYF
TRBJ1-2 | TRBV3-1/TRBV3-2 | CASSQASTGKHGYTF
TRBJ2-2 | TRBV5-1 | CASSGGQGLPGELFF
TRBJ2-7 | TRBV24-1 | CATSDIPDPRRDYEQYF
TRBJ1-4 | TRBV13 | CASSLQGTNEKLFF
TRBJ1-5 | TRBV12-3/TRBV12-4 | CASSQGMQPQHF
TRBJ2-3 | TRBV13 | CASSSPGTDTQYF
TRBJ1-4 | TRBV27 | CASSPTGTTNEKLFF
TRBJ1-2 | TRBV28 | CASSTGTAYGYTF
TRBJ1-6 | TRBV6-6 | CASSKTRQNGSPLHF
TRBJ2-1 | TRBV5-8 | CASSFLMVAGGRNEQFF
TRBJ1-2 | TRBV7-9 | CASSWGTGPRSSGYTF
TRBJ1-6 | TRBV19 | CASTPVDRGSPLHF
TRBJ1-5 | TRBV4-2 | CASSNVLQGSYSNQPQHF
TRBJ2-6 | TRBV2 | CASSRTGAGANVLTF
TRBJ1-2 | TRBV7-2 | CASSLVPGVYGYTF
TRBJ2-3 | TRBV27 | CASSHRTSGGATDTQYF
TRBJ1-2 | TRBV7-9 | CASSLAETGGTGYTF
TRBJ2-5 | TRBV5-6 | CASRILGLQETQYF
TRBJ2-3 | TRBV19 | CASSILAADTQYF
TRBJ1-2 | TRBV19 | CASSLPGKGVAGTF
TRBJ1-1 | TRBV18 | CASSPQAGMNTEAFF
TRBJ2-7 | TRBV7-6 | CASSLDGAASYEQYF
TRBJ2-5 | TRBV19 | CASSSPGTSQETQYF
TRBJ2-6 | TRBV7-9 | CASSLLRGSGANVLTF
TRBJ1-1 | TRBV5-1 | CASSAEGDRRWAFF
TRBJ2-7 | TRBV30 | CAWLYRTGGNYEQYF
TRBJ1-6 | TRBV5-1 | CASSLSGQGAESPLHF
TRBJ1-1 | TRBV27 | CASSQIPGKGGYGAFF
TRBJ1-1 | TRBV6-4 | CAGRRDRVLNTEAFF
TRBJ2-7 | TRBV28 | CASSFSGNSYEQYF
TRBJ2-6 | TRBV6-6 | CASSPPTGYSGANVLTF
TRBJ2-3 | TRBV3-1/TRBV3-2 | CASSQGAKRGF
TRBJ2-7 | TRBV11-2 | CASRRGSGVDEQYF
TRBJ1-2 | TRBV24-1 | CATSDLYMGQGYTF
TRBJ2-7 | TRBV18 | CASSPSRQFEQYF
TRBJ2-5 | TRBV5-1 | CASSLAVTSVETQYF
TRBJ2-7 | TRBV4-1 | CASSQPLATPYEQYF
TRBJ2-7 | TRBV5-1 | CASSLFYPRAGVFYEQYF
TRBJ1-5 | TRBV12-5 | CASGRTGDGQPQHF
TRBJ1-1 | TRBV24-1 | CATSDRWASEAFF
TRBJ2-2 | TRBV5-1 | CASSLGQTNTGELFF
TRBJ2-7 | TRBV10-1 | CASSPGGQGYEQYF
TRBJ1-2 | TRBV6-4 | CASSRQPGVGYTF
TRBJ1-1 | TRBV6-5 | CASSYGASNTEAFF
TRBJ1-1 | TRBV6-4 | CASSETGQGTNTEAFF
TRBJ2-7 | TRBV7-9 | CASPLEGQGHEQYF
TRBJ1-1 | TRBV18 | CASSPLSGDGTEAFF